This T cell receptor (beta chain) derives from a study of blood T cell repertoires in COVID-19. For the study at large: Acute and convalescent COVID-19 specimens originated in the United States, Italy and Spain. Sources were T cells, B-cell-depleted T cells, or PBMCs; the material itself was cDNA or gDNA.

V was clipped by 2 bases and J by 4 bases, with 8 bases between them. This CDR3 spans 13 amino acids. Per germline, CDR1 MNHEY and CDR2 SMNVEV (reference sequence). Authors' methods: Counts of nucleated cells, estimated from reference gene primer amplification, were obtained. Sequencing was performed with immunoSEQ multiplex PCR; in TCRdb, only in-frame clones are kept and a portion is missing. D and trimming were read from the DNA, whereas the V and J calls and clone size are those reported in that table. This table has 250,000 to 350,000 clones, around 89% appearing once. The chain combines TRBV27 with TRBJ1-1; D is possibly TRBD1 (6 bases). Sequences were obtained from peripheral blood. The sequence derives from a young man with acute or convalescent COVID-19. CDR3 region: CASSLQGSTEAFF. CDR3 coding DNA: TGTGCCAGCAGTTTACAGGGGAGCACTGAAGCTTTCTTT.